The 14 T cell receptor beta chains reported below all come from one sample, sequenced in a study of blood T cell repertoires in COVID-19. The method was immunoSEQ multiplex PCR; TCRdb's version includes in-frame clones alone and lacks a portion of them. The sample contains about 320,000 clones, around 90% of which appear only once. Sequenced sample: PBMCs or T cells enriched from blood (not recorded which). Source of these receptors: a man aged 60-69 years who had recovered from COVID-19.

This chain connects TRBV19 to TRBJ2-3; no clear D. The CDR3 is made up of 16 amino acids. Trimming removed 5 bases from V and 1 base from J, with 16 bases in between. The germline V gene has CDR1 LNHDA and CDR2 SQIVND (reference sequence). CDR3 region: CASSVSGFFGTDTQYF. As DNA, the CDR3 is TGTGCCAGTAGTGTCTCCGGGTTTTTTGGCACAGATACGCAGTATTTT.

The chain is built from TRBV11-2 and TRBJ2-7; 8 bases line up with TRBD1. This CDR3 is built from 16 residues. J was trimmed by 6 bases and V by 1 base; bases with no gene match: 11. The V gene's germline CDR1 is SGHAT and CDR2 FQNNGV. Written as DNA, the CDR3 is TGTGCCAGCAGCTTAGTCGCCGGGCAGGGGGCGGGCGAGCAGTACTTC. This translates into CASSLVAGQGAGEQYF.

The chain has TRBV21-1 and TRBJ2-1; the D segment call TRBD2 is taken from the table without a DNA check. TRBV21-1 is flagged as a pseudogene. CDR3 length: 13 amino acids. CDR3 nucleotides: TGTGCCAGTGTAAGGACCGTCCTAGCCGTGCAGTTCTTC. It yields the protein CASVRTVLAVQFF.

The count of this clone is one. This rearrangement joins TRBV3-1 (or the pseudogene TRBV3-2) to TRBJ1-2, with a weak D call TRBD1 (5 bases). V dropped 1 base and J dropped 5 bases, with 11 bases sitting between them. The CDR3 sequence is 14 residues long. Germline CDR1 LGHDT, CDR2 YNNKEL (reference sequence). The CDR3 DNA is TGTGCCAGCAGCCAAGCCCAGGGTATGTATGGCTACACCTTC. This sequence encodes CASSQAQGMYGYTF.

This chain connects TRBV18 to TRBJ1-5; TRBD1 agrees at 8 bases. CDR1 is KGHSH, CDR2 LQKENI, per germline. This CDR3 has 15 amino acids. J gave up 6 bases and V 2 bases, and 6 bases lay outside the gene matches. CDR3 residues: CASSPSGGGGQPQHF. In nucleotides, the CDR3 is TGTGCCAGCTCACCATCAGGGGGCGGAGGTCAGCCCCAGCATTTT.

This clone was seen a handful of times. The V and J genes are TRBV24-1 and TRBJ1-5; no reliable D call. Germline lookup yields CDR1 KGHDR and CDR2 SFDVKD. V was trimmed by 4 bases and J by 6 bases, leaving 12 bases between them. There are 14 residues in the CDR3. The CDR3 protein is CATSDPIHSQPQHF. CDR3 DNA sequence: TGTGCCACCAGTGACCCCATTCACAGTCAGCCCCAGCATTTT.

The genes are TRBV9 and TRBJ2-1; 8 nucleotides match TRBD2. The CDR3 contains 16 residues. Looked up from germline, CDR1 is SGDLS and CDR2 is YYNGEE. The junction had 7 bases not matched to a gene; V was cut back by 0 bases and J by 5 bases. CDR3 sequence: CASSVVGSGSNNEQFF. CDR3 nucleotides: TGTGCCAGCAGCGTAGTCGGCAGCGGGAGCAACAATGAGCAGTTCTTC. The full variable domain, completed using reference TRBV9 and TRBJ2-1, is DSGVTQTPKHLITATGQRVTLRCSPRSGDLSVYWYQQSLDQGLQFLIQYYNGEERAKGNILERFSAQQFPDLHSELNLSSLELGDSALYFCASSVVGSGSNNEQFFGPGTRLTVL.

The chain recombines TRBV20-1 with TRBJ1-1, with 7 bases fitting TRBD1. After removal of 3 bases from V and 7 bases from J, the junction contained 2 bases not matched to a gene. The CDR3 has 11 residues. The germline gives CDR1 DFQATT, CDR2 SNEGSKA (reference sequence). The CDR3 protein is CSASRGYEAFF. Here the CDR3 DNA reads TGCAGTGCTAGCAGGGGGTATGAAGCTTTCTTT.

This chain joins TRBV7-2 and TRBJ2-3; a weak D match, TRBD2 (6 bases). CDR1 is SGHTA and CDR2 is FQGNSA in the germline V gene. This CDR3 is 15 amino acids long. V shed 1 base and J shed 1 base, with 9 bases lying between them. CDR3 loop: CASSLGDLGTDTQYF. The DNA for the CDR3 is TGTGCCAGCAGCTTAGGGGACTTAGGCACAGATACGCAGTATTTT.

V usage is TRBV6-5 and J usage is TRBJ2-2; D is unclear. This CDR3 is 15 amino acids long. Germline CDR1 MNHEY, CDR2 SVGAGI. V shed 2 bases and J shed 5 bases, with 12 bases lying between them. The CDR3 DNA is TGTGCCAGCAGTTACGGGCAGTCATTGACCGGGGAGCTGTTTTTT. Translation: CASSYGQSLTGELFF.

V gene TRBV27 combines with J gene TRBJ1-4; possibly TRBD1 for D (5 bases). The length of the CDR3 is 13 residues. V was trimmed by 4 bases and J by 6 bases, leaving 9 bases between them. Per germline, CDR1 MNHEY and CDR2 SMNVEV (reference sequence). The CDR3 spells CASSSGHYEKLFF. The CDR3 DNA sequence: TGTGCCAGCAGTTCTGGACACTATGAAAAACTGTTTTTT.

The rearrangement links TRBV3-1 (or the pseudogene TRBV3-2) to TRBJ1-2, with 8 bases that match TRBD1. V lost 4 bases, J lost 4 bases, and 5 bases stayed unmatched. This CDR3 region has 14 residues. Germline CDR1 LGHDT, CDR2 YNNKEL (reference sequence). The CDR3 sequence is CASSPLQGAYGYTF. The DNA for the CDR3 is TGTGCCAGCAGCCCCTTGCAGGGGGCCTATGGCTACACCTTC.

V is TRBV28 and J is TRBJ2-5, with 12 bases lining up with TRBD1. Germline trimming cut 3 bases from V and 1 base from J; bases unmatched to any gene: 6. CDR1 is MDHEN, CDR2 SYDVKM, per germline. There are 17 residues in the CDR3. The CDR3: CASSLGQGAIVQETQYF. CDR3 in DNA: TGTGCCAGCAGTTTGGGACAGGGGGCGATCGTCCAAGAGACCCAGTACTTC.

The genes are TRBV2 and TRBJ2-1; the match to TRBD2 covers 11 bases. Losses at the gene ends were 4 bases for V and 12 bases for J; bases not matched to a gene: 8. The CDR3 has 14 residues. Looked up from germline, CDR1 is SNHLY and CDR2 is FYNNEI. The CDR3 sequence: CASSGLAGTVVQFF. The CDR3, as DNA: TGTGCCAGCAGTGGACTAGCGGGAACAGTTGTGCAGTTCTTC.